This T cell receptor (beta chain) came from a study of blood T cells in healthy people across ages. Germline CDR1 and CDR2: MNHEY and SVGAGI. The CDR3 has 15 amino acids. Between the trimmed V and J ends, which lost 4 bases and 2 bases, there was a span of 14 bases. A sample-barcoded 5' primer and a J-beta primer mix were used in a second PCR of about 7 to 12 cycles. TCRdb re-called the 5' RACE reads with MiXCR, one entry per CDR3 protein. The data contain hundreds of thousands of distinct CDR3 sequences, 20% to 25% of them singletons. This sequence was found in a man in his sixties or seventies in good health. The specimen sequenced was blood. The chain joins TRBV6-5 to TRBJ1-2; D possibly corresponds to TRBD1 (5 bases). The CDR3 protein is CASSSAGGNNYGYTF. The CDR3, as DNA: TGTGCCAGCAGTTCAGCCGGGGGTAACAACTATGGCTACACCTTC.